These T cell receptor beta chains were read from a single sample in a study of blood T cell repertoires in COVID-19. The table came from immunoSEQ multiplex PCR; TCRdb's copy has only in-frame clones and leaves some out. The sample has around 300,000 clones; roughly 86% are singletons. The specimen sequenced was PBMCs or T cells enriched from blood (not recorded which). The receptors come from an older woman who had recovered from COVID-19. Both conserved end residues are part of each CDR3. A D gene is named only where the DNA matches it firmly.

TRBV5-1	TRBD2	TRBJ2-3	TGCGCCAGCGAGCGGACTAGCGGGATTGGGCGGATAACAGATACGCAGTATTTT	CASERTSGIGRITDTQYF
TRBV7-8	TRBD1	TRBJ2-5	TGTGCCAGCAGCTTTGGTAGGGGGCAGAACCAAGAGACCCAGTACTTC	CASSFGRGQNQETQYF
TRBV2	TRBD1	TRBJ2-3	TGTGCCAGCAGGAGCGGACAGGGAAAGGTCACAGATACGCAGTATTTT	CASRSGQGKVTDTQYF
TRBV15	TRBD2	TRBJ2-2	TGTGCCACCAGCAGGGGACTAGCGGGAGACCCGACGGGGACCGGGGAGCTGTTTTTT	CATSRGLAGDPTGTGELFF
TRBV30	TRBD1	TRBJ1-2	TGTGCCTGGAGGACCGCAGGGGGCTTTGGCTACACCTTC	CAWRTAGGFGYTF
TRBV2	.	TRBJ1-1	TGTGCCAGCAGTCAGACACTGAACACTGAAGCTTTCTTT	CASSQTLNTEAFF
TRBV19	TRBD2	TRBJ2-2	TGTGCCAGTAGTCGGGGACTAGCGGGAGCCGGGGAGCTGTTTTTT	CASSRGLAGAGELFF
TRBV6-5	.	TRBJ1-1	TGTGCCAGCAGACTTGGGACTCTCACTGAAGCTTTCTTT	CASRLGTLTEAFF
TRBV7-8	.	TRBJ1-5	TGTGCCAGCAGCTTAGGAGGGTTTAGCAATCAGCCCCAGCATTTT	CASSLGGFSNQPQHF
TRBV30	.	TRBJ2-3	TGTGCCTGGAGTGTATCAAATTCAGATACGCAGTATTTT	CAWSVSNSDTQYF